This entry concerns a single T cell receptor beta chain. The antigen is undetermined. The data originate from a study of cytomegalovirus exposure and HLA in healthy donors. Points from the study as a whole: Most CMV-associated TCR beta chains were later found to appear HLA-restricted.

60 Vbeta and 13 Jbeta primers were used in PCR. The repertoire was sequenced with immunoSEQ multiplex PCR; TCRdb's copy has only in-frame clones and lacks some. The data hold 160,000 or so clones, with roughly 82% observed a single time. The specimen sequenced was PBMCs. The receptor was derived from a man aged 50-59 years in good health and CMV-seropositive.

This CDR3 is CASSSGLFSGANVLTF. The CDR3 region has the DNA TGTGCCAGCAGCTCGGGACTATTCTCTGGGGCCAACGTCCTGACTTTC. The chain combines TRBV7-9 with TRBJ2-6; 7 nucleotides align to TRBD2. The CDR3 contains 16 residues. V was clipped by 4 bases and J by 0 bases; unmatched bases: 3. The V gene's germline CDR1 is SEHNR and CDR2 FQNEAQ (reference sequence). Full variable domain (rest looked up from reference TRBV7-9 and TRBJ2-6): DTGVSQNPRHKITKRGQNVTFRCDPISEHNRLYWYRQTLGQGPEFLTYFQNEAQLEKSRLLSDRFSAERPKGSFSTLEIQRTEQGDSAMYLCASSSGLFSGANVLTFGAGSRLTVL.